This TCR beta chain comes out of a study of control samples from healthy donors and cancer patients. This table comes from immunoSEQ multiplex PCR, and its TCRdb copy is limited to in-frame clones, with some not included. The repertoire holds about 130,000 clones, with about 95% as singletons. Germline V gives CDR1 LNHDA, CDR2 SQIVND (reference sequence). Trimming at V came to 4 bases and at J to 5 bases, leaving 10 bases not matched to a gene. The CDR3 is 15 residues long. The chain joins TRBV19 to TRBJ1-2; TRBD1 matches 7 bases. The specimen was blood. This TCR was recovered from a man between 25 and 39 years old in good health. The CDR3 DNA sequence: TGTGCCAGTAGTACCCGACAGGGTTCACGGTATGGCTACACCTTC. The encoded protein is CASSTRQGSRYGYTF.